What follows are 29 T cell receptor beta chains derived from one specimen sequenced in a study of blood T cell repertoires in COVID-19. Data came from immunoSEQ multiplex PCR; TCRdb stores just in-frame clones and leaves some out. The data contain 300,000 to 400,000 clones, under 90% of them singletons. The sequenced sample was peripheral blood. These receptors all come from a young woman with COVID-19, enrolled during active disease.

The CDR3 coding sequence is TGTGCCAGCTCACCCTCGACAGAGGCCCACGAGCAGTACTTC. Its protein is CASSPSTEAHEQYF. The genes are TRBV18 and TRBJ2-7; maybe TRBD1 (5 bases). CDR1 is KGHSH, CDR2 LQKENI, per germline. The ends were cut back, 3 bases at V and 5 bases at J, with 14 bases in the middle. The CDR3 consists of 14 residues. The whole variable domain, filled in from reference TRBV18 and TRBJ2-7, reads NAGVMQNPRHLVRRRGQEARLRCSPMKGHSHVYWYRQLPEEGLKFMVYLQKENIIDESGMPKERFSAEFPKEGPSILRIQQVVRGDSAAYFCASSPSTEAHEQYFGPGTRLTVT.

Concerning this clone: The same CDR3 arises from other DNA sequences in this sample as well. The chain couples TRBV25-1 to TRBJ1-1; 9 bases fit TRBD1. CDR3 length: 13 residues. The trim removed 6 bases at V and 5 bases at J, leaving 4 bases unmatched. The V gene's germline CDR1 is MGHDK and CDR2 SYGVNS. This CDR3 reads CASSQTGGTEAFF. CDR3 nucleotides: TGTGCCAGCAGCCAGACAGGGGGAACTGAAGCTTTCTTT.

This chain links TRBV19 with TRBJ2-1, with D perhaps TRBD2 (6 bases). There are 13 residues in the CDR3. V lost 3 bases to trimming and J lost 6 bases, with 9 bases between them. CDR1 and CDR2 from the germline V gene are LNHDA and SQIVND (reference sequence). The CDR3 region is CASSIGLPNEQFF. The CDR3 bases are TGTGCCAGTAGTATCGGACTACCCAATGAGCAGTTCTTC.

The rearrangement links TRBV5-1 to TRBJ1-1, with 8 bases identical to TRBD1. V was clipped by 4 bases and J by 3 bases; unmatched bases: 8. Germline loops: CDR1 SGHRS, CDR2 YFSETQ. This CDR3 has 15 amino acids. CDR3 coding DNA: TGCGCCAGCAGCCTTGGACAGGGAGTACACACTGAAGCTTTCTTT. Residues: CASSLGQGVHTEAFF.

This chain's CDR3 is CASSLGQRTTYNEQFF. The CDR3 nucleotides read TGCGCCAGCAGCTTGGGCCAGCGGACGACCTACAATGAGCAGTTCTTC. The V and J genes are TRBV5-1 and TRBJ2-1; D is possibly TRBD2 (5 bases). Germline-derived CDR1 and CDR2 are SGHRS and YFSETQ. The CDR3 has 16 amino acids. With 0 bases removed from V and 2 bases from J, the gap between germline ends came to 12 bases.

This chain's CDR3 is CATSDPRRGVLHSYNEQFF. The CDR3 DNA sequence: TGTGCCACCAGTGATCCCCGGAGGGGTGTGTTACACTCCTACAATGAGCAGTTCTTC. The chain has TRBV24-1 and TRBJ2-1; possible D gene TRBD2, 6 bases. The CDR3 has 19 residues. Trimming took off 3 bases at V and 0 bases at J, with 20 bases between the two ends. Per germline, CDR1 KGHDR and CDR2 SFDVKD.

This clone was observed a single time. V is TRBV6-1 and J is TRBJ1-6; no firm D call. Trimming left V 3 bases short and J 4 bases short, with 10 bases between. This CDR3 comprises 15 residues. Germline CDR1 MNHNS, CDR2 SASEGT. CDR3 nucleotides: TGTGCCAGCAGTGATACGCAGGTGTATAATTCACCCCTCCACTTT. As protein: CASSDTQVYNSPLHF.

The chain links TRBV7-3 to TRBJ2-5; the D gene is possibly TRBD2 (5 bases). Germline V gene lookup returns CDR1 SGHTA and CDR2 FQGTGA. The CDR3 sequence is 15 residues long. The ends were cut back, 0 bases at V and 5 bases at J, with 13 bases in the middle. Written as DNA, the CDR3 is TGTGCCAGCAGCTTAACGGCTGGAGGTGGGGAGACCCAGTACTTC. Translating gives CASSLTAGGGETQYF.

The rearrangement joins TRBV19 to TRBJ1-5, with a weak D call TRBD1 (5 bases). This CDR3 comprises 15 residues. The germline V gene encodes CDR1 LNHDA and CDR2 SQIVND (reference sequence). V shed 0 bases and J shed 2 bases, with 8 bases lying between them. CDR3 nucleotide sequence: TGTGCCAGTAGTATAGAATCGGGGGGCAATCAGCCCCAGCATTTT. Protein: CASSIESGGNQPQHF.

The rearrangement joins TRBV7-8 to TRBJ2-3, with 8 bases fitting TRBD2. The CDR3 totals 17 residues. Unmatched junction bases numbered 15, after V lost 5 bases and J lost 5 bases. Germline CDR1 and CDR2: SGHVS and FQNEAQ. The CDR3 DNA reads TGTGCCAGCAGCCCAGGCGCTAGCGGGTATGATGGAGATACGCAGTATTTT. The encoded protein is CASSPGASGYDGDTQYF.

Only one count was recorded for this clone. The chain carries TRBV29-1 and TRBJ2-7; D is unresolved. The CDR3 loop spans 11 amino acids. Trimming removed 7 bases at V and 4 bases at J, with 11 bases between. Germline V CDR1 and CDR2: SQVTM, ANQGSEA. The CDR3 region has the DNA TGCAGCGCCGCATCGGGTTACGAGCAGTACTTC. Encoded protein: CSAASGYEQYF.

The chain links TRBV10-3 to TRBJ1-3; 8 nucleotides agree with TRBD1. The CDR3 spans 15 residues. Germline trimming cut 6 bases from V and 2 bases from J; bases unmatched to any gene: 6. Germline V CDR1 and CDR2: ENHRY, SYGVKD. CDR3 loop: CAIRTDRETGNTIYF. CDR3 bases: TGTGCCATCAGGACGGACAGGGAAACTGGAAACACCATATATTTT.

The rearrangement links TRBV15 to TRBJ1-1, with D perhaps matching TRBD1 (6 bases). Trimming cost V 3 bases and J 5 bases, with 16 bases left between them. The length of the CDR3 is 15 residues. The germline V gene has CDR1 LNHNV and CDR2 YYDKDF (reference sequence). CDR3 loop: CATSRTRQGGTEAFF. CDR3 coding DNA: TGTGCCACCAGCAGGACCCGCCAAGGGGGAACTGAAGCTTTCTTT.

The CDR3 spells CATSRVLTGELFF. The CDR3 bases are TGTGCCACCAGCAGAGTCCTCACCGGGGAGCTGTTTTTT. The chain combines TRBV15 with TRBJ2-2; D gene ambiguous. Trimming took 1 base from V and 4 from J, leaving 4 bases between them. The CDR3 extends over 13 amino acids. Per the germline V gene, CDR1 is LNHNV and CDR2 is YYDKDF (reference sequence).

This sequence joins TRBV19 and TRBJ2-6, with 12 nucleotides matching TRBD1. The V gene end was trimmed by 4 bases and the J gene end by 4 bases; junction bases not matched to a gene: 5. Germline CDR1 reads LNHDA; CDR2 reads SQIVND (reference sequence). This CDR3 is built from 17 residues. CDR3 in amino acids: CASSKGTGGGGANVLTF. In nucleotides, the CDR3 is TGTGCCAGTAGTAAGGGGACAGGGGGCGGAGGGGCCAACGTCCTGACTTTC.

The chain combines TRBV5-1 with TRBJ2-3, with 7 bases fitting TRBD2. J was trimmed by 3 bases and V by 0 bases; bases with no gene match: 4. The CDR3 runs 15 residues. Germline assignment: CDR1 SGHRS and CDR2 YFSETQ. CDR3 amino acids: CASSLAGTNTDTQYF. The CDR3 nucleotides read TGCGCCAGCAGCTTGGCCGGGACTAATACAGATACGCAGTATTTT.

V is TRBV7-9 and J is TRBJ2-7; D unresolved. Trimming left V 3 bases short and J 0 bases short, with 3 bases between. In germline, CDR1 is SEHNR, CDR2 FQNEAQ (reference sequence). The length of the CDR3 is 12 residues. CDR3 nucleotides: TGTGCCAGCAGCTTTAGCTCCTACGAGCAGTACTTC. This codes for CASSFSSYEQYF.

This clone was seen only once. The chain carries TRBV14 and TRBJ1-3; possibly TRBD1 for D (5 bases). The CDR3 sequence is 21 residues long. Trimming pared 4 bases from V and 0 bases from J, leaving 28 bases between. The germline V gene encodes CDR1 SGHDN and CDR2 FVKESK. CDR3 residues: CASSLRSSRGVKSGSGNTIYF. The CDR3 nucleotides read TGTGCCAGCAGCCTCCGGTCAAGCCGGGGGGTAAAATCGGGCTCTGGAAACACCATATATTTT.

The chain carries TRBV3-1 (or the pseudogene TRBV3-2) and TRBJ1-3, with D uncertain. CDR1 LGHDT and CDR2 YNNKEL come from the germline V gene (reference sequence). The CDR3 is 14 residues long. Trimming pared 8 bases from V and 2 bases from J, leaving 13 bases between. In DNA, the CDR3 is TGTGCCAGCCGCGAGGGTTCGGCTGGAAACACCATATATTTT. Encoded protein: CASREGSAGNTIYF.

This chain uses TRBV2 with TRBJ2-1; D perhaps matches TRBD2 (5 bases). Trimming stripped 6 bases from V and 4 bases from J, with 19 bases between. This CDR3 contains 16 residues. Germline values: CDR1 SNHLY, CDR2 FYNNEI. DNA of the CDR3: TGTGCCAGCAGCGCCGACACTCCCGGAGGTTACAATGAGCAGTTCTTC. It specifies CASSADTPGGYNEQFF.

The chain links TRBV6-6 to TRBJ1-5; D remains unclear. The CDR3 spans 16 residues. Germline loops: CDR1 MNHNY, CDR2 SVGAGI (reference sequence). Trimming took off 0 bases at V and 0 bases at J, with 9 bases between the two ends. CDR3 nucleotides: TGTGCCAGCAGTTACTCGGCAGCGAATAGCAATCAGCCCCAGCATTTT. Translation gives CASSYSAANSNQPQHF.

J is TRBJ2-3 and V is TRBV4-2; 9 bases align to TRBD2. CDR3 length: 13 residues. With 0 bases clipped from V and 15 bases from J, the junction kept 7 bases outside the gene matches. Per germline, CDR1 LGHNA and CDR2 YNFKEQ. The CDR3 DNA reads as TGTGCCAGCAGCCAAGAGCTCGCGGGAGGGGTATATTTT. Residues: CASSQELAGGVYF.

This clone was found once. This chain links TRBV7-8 with TRBJ2-1; 9 nucleotides align to TRBD1. The V and J ends lost 5 bases and 7 bases, in that order; junction bases with no gene match: 6. The V gene's germline CDR1 is SGHVS and CDR2 FQNEAQ. The CDR3 spans 14 residues. The chain's CDR3 is CASSLRDRANEQFF. The CDR3, as DNA: TGTGCCAGCAGCCTCCGGGACAGGGCTAATGAGCAGTTCTTC. Using reference TRBV7-8 and TRBJ2-1 for the parts outside the CDR3, the full variable domain is GAGVSQSPRYKVAKRGQDVALRCDPISGHVSLFWYQQALGQGPEFLTYFQNEAQLDKSGLPSDRFFAERPEGSVSTLKIQRTQQEDSAVYLCASSLRDRANEQFFGPGTRLTVL.

The chain has TRBV18 and TRBJ2-3; D is ambiguous. Trimming removed 0 bases from V and 4 bases from J, with 5 bases in between. This CDR3 is 13 amino acids long. Looked up from germline, CDR1 is KGHSH and CDR2 is LQKENI. In DNA form, the CDR3 reads TGTGCCAGCTCACCACCGGCCCCAGATACGCAGTATTTT. Translated, it gives CASSPPAPDTQYF.

V and J are TRBV2 and TRBJ1-1; TRBD1 is a possible D gene (6 bases). CDR1 SNHLY and CDR2 FYNNEI come from the germline V gene. The CDR3 covers 13 residues. V was trimmed by 8 bases and J by 9 bases, leaving 19 bases between them. CDR3 sequence (DNA): TGTGCCAGCGCTTCCCAGGACAGTTCCAAAGCTTTCTTT. The encoded protein is CASASQDSSKAFF.

V is TRBV29-1 and J is TRBJ2-7; 10 positions agree with TRBD1. J lost 1 base, V lost 3 bases, and 12 bases had no gene match. The CDR3 spans 17 residues. Germline V gives CDR1 SQVTM, CDR2 ANQGSEA. The CDR3 is CSVDLDWGDRGSYEQYF. CDR3 DNA: TGCAGCGTTGATCTCGATTGGGGGGACAGGGGATCCTACGAGCAGTACTTC.

This chain links TRBV7-9 with TRBJ1-5, with 10 bases matching TRBD1. This CDR3 is 15 amino acids long. V was pared by 5 bases and J by 3 bases, with 4 bases of the junction left unmatched. Germline CDR1 is SEHNR and CDR2 is FQNEAQ (reference sequence). Written as DNA, the CDR3 is TGTGCCAGCAGCGATGGGACAGGGGCCAATCAGCCCCAGCATTTT. The encoded protein is CASSDGTGANQPQHF. Variable domain in full (rest from reference TRBV7-9 and TRBJ1-5): DTGVSQNPRHKITKRGQNVTFRCDPISEHNRLYWYRQTLGQGPEFLTYFQNEAQLEKSRLLSDRFSAERPKGSFSTLEIQRTEQGDSAMYLCASSDGTGANQPQHFGDGTRLSIL.

This clone appeared once. V usage is TRBV6-5 and J usage is TRBJ1-3, with D possibly matching TRBD1 (5 bases). The CDR3 loop spans 15 amino acids. V was pared by 2 bases and J by 0 bases, with 8 bases between. Germline V gene data show CDR1 as MNHEY and CDR2 as SVGAGI. The CDR3 DNA is TGTGCCAGCAGTTACGGCGGGGCCTCTGGAAACACCATATATTTT. Its protein is CASSYGGASGNTIYF.

The chain uses TRBV7-8 and TRBJ1-2, with 12 bases aligning to TRBD1. The CDR3 loop spans 16 amino acids. V dropped 5 bases and J dropped 5; count of bases not matched to a gene: 9. Germline V gives CDR1 SGHVS, CDR2 FQNEAQ. Written as DNA, the CDR3 is TGTGCCAGCAGCCTCGGGACAGGGGGCCGAGGATATGGCTACACCTTC. This gives the protein CASSLGTGGRGYGYTF.